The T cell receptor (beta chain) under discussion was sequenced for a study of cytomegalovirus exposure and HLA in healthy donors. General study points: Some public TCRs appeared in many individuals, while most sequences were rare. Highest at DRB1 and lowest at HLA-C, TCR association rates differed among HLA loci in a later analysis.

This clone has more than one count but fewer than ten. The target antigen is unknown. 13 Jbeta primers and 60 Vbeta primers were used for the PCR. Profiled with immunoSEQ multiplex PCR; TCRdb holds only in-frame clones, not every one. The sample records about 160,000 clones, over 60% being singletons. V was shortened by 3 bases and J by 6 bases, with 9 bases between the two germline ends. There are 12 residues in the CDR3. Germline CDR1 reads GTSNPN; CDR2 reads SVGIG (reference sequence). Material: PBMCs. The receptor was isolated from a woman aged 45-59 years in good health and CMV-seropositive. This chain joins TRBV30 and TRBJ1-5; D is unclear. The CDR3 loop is CAWRTEGQPQHF. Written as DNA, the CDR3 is TGTGCCTGGAGGACCGAGGGTCAGCCCCAGCATTTT.